The sample holds a few counts of the clone carrying this T cell receptor (beta chain). The source of the sample is a study of early T cells in non-severe SARS-CoV-2 infection. About the study: RNA in bulk from unsorted whole blood was sequenced, and chains were unpaired.

Individually, cDNA molecules had unique molecular identifiers attached to them. TCRdb reprocessed the 5' RACE reads with MiXCR, giving one entry per CDR3 protein. The sample includes 80,000 to 95,000 distinct CDR3 sequences, 11% to 15% of them seen just once. The CDR3 spans 13 residues. V lost 7 bases to trimming and J lost 4 bases, with 14 bases between them. The germline V gene has CDR1 MNHNS and CDR2 SASEGT. The chain is built from TRBV6-1 and TRBJ2-7; D gene unclear. The receptor comes from an adult who was a healthcare worker with PCR-confirmed SARS-CoV-2 infection or an uninfected control (not recorded which). The sample taken for sequencing was whole blood. The CDR3 reads CASTPLDRYEQYF. CDR3 nucleotide sequence: TGTGCCAGCACGCCACTGGATCGGTACGAGCAGTACTTC.